This is a list of T cell receptor beta chains from one sample in a study of neurological immune-mediated disorders. Each CDR3 protein is one row after TCRdb ran MiXCR on the 5' RACE reads. The table shows under 40,000 distinct CDR3 sequences, with approximately 3% occurring only once. The sample taken for sequencing was PBMCs. Receptors were obtained from a woman in her sixties or seventies with multiple sclerosis. Both conserved end residues are part of each CDR3. The D gene is left open where the match is weak. Size values are once, few and many counts, or a class for expanded clones, and some rows have none.

v_call	clone_size	j_call	d_call	cdr3_nt	cdr3_aa
TRBV20-1	many	TRBJ1-2	TRBD1	TGCAGTGCTCAGAGTGGGGGTTCGACAGGGGGAAACTATGGCTACACCTTC	CSAQSGGSTGGNYGYTF
TRBV4-2	many	TRBJ2-2	TRBD2	TGTGCCAGCAGCCAAGATGGACTAGACACCGGGGAGCTGTTTTTT	CASSQDGLDTGELFF
TRBV14	many	TRBJ2-1	.	TGTGCCAGCAGCCTAAGACAGGTCAACCGCCAGTTCTTC	CASSLRQVNRQFF
TRBV5-6	many	TRBJ2-2	TRBD1	TGTGCCAGCAGCTTCGGGACAGGGGGCCCTCCGAACACCGGGGAGCTGTTTTTT	CASSFGTGGPPNTGELFF
TRBV5-1	many	TRBJ1-2	TRBD1	TGCGCCAGCAGCTTGGGGGACAGGGTATATGGCTACACCTTC	CASSLGDRVYGYTF
TRBV7-2	many	TRBJ1-5	.	TGTGCCAGCAGCTTAGCTATAGACAGGAAAAATCAGCCCCAGCATTTT	CASSLAIDRKNQPQHF
TRBV20-1	many	TRBJ2-1	.	TGCAGTGCCCCAGGACACGGAAACTACAATGAGCAGTTCTTC	CSAPGHGNYNEQFF
TRBV5-1	many	TRBJ1-2	.	TGCGCCAGCAGCTTGGGACAGACCACCCTAAGTGATGGCTACACCTTC	CASSLGQTTLSDGYTF
TRBV7-2	many	TRBJ2-2	.	TGTGCCAGCAGCCTAAGATGGGGTACCACCGGGGAGCTGTTTTTT	CASSLRWGTTGELFF
TRBV7-9	many	TRBJ2-3	TRBD2	TGTGCCAGCAGCTTATGGCTAGCGGGGGGTTTTAACCCAGATACGCAGTATTTT	CASSLWLAGGFNPDTQYF
TRBV18	many	TRBJ2-1	.	TGTGCCAGCTCGTATCGCCAGGGCCATGAGCAGTTCTTC	CASSYRQGHEQFF
TRBV5-1	many	TRBJ2-7	.	TGCGCCAGCAGCCCGGACGGGAGCTCCTACGAGCAGTACTTC	CASSPDGSSYEQYF
TRBV20-1	many	TRBJ2-3	TRBD1	TGCAGTGCTAGCTACAGGGGGGAGGTAGATACGCAGTATTTT	CSASYRGEVDTQYF
TRBV20-1	many	TRBJ2-4	.	TGCAGTGCTAGTAACGGGGGCAAAAACATTCAGTACTTC	CSASNGGKNIQYF
TRBV5-6	many	TRBJ1-5	TRBD1	TGTGCCAGCAGCGTCGGACAGGGCCCCAATCAGCCCCAGCATTTT	CASSVGQGPNQPQHF
TRBV6-2/TRBV6-3	many	TRBJ2-5	.	TGTGCCAGCACCCAATCCAAAAGACTAGAAGAGACCCAGTACTTC	CASTQSKRLEETQYF
TRBV29-1	many	TRBJ1-1	TRBD1	TGCAGCGTTGATCCGGGACAGGGGATTACTGAAGCTTTCTTT	CSVDPGQGITEAFF
TRBV28	many	TRBJ1-6	TRBD1	TGTGCCAGCAGTTTTCTCCAGGGGGCTAAACCCCTCCACTTT	CASSFLQGAKPLHF
TRBV14	.	TRBJ1-4	.	TGTGCCAGCAGCCAAGATGGAACAAATGAAAAACTGTTTTTT	CASSQDGTNEKLFF
TRBV7-2	many	TRBJ2-5	TRBD1	TGTGCCAGCAGCCTGGACAGGGAGACCCAGTACTTC	CASSLDRETQYF
TRBV20-1	many	TRBJ1-5	.	TGCAGTGCTAGAGACAGGGGAAACAATCAGCCCCAGCATTTT	CSARDRGNNQPQHF
TRBV5-1	many	TRBJ1-1	TRBD1	TGCGCCAGCAGTTCCACAGGGGTCAGTACTGAAGCTTTCTTT	CASSSTGVSTEAFF
TRBV9	many	TRBJ2-1	TRBD2	TGTGCCAGCAGCGTCTCTAGCGGGGGTTACAATGAGCAGTTCTTC	CASSVSSGGYNEQFF
TRBV12-3/TRBV12-4	many	TRBJ2-3	TRBD1	TGTGCCAGCAGTTCAGGGGGTTTCTCCCCCACAGATACGCAGTATTTT	CASSSGGFSPTDTQYF
TRBV7-9	many	TRBJ2-1	.	TGTGCCAGCAGCACCGAGGGCGATCGCGGGTTCTTC	CASSTEGDRGFF
TRBV7-9	many	TRBJ1-1	TRBD1	TGTGCCAGCATGACAGGGACAGTTTTTATGAACACTGAAGCTTTCTTT	CASMTGTVFMNTEAFF
TRBV6-5	many	TRBJ2-7	TRBD1	TGTGCCAGCAGCTCGGACAGGGTGCTCGAGCAGTACTTC	CASSSDRVLEQYF
TRBV7-6	many	TRBJ2-1	TRBD1	TGTGCCAGCAGCCGGGGGACAGGGGGTTACAATGAGCAGTTCTTC	CASSRGTGGYNEQFF
TRBV7-9	many	TRBJ2-5	TRBD2	TGTGCCAGCAGCTTATGGCTAGCGGGGGGAGAGACCCAGTACTTC	CASSLWLAGGETQYF
TRBV6-5	many	TRBJ2-7	TRBD2	TGTGCCAGCAGAGAAACGGGACTAGCTGGCGAGCAGTACTTC	CASRETGLAGEQYF
TRBV20-1	many	TRBJ1-2	.	TGCAGTGCTAGAGATATGCGGGTTGTTGACTATGGCTACACCTTC	CSARDMRVVDYGYTF
TRBV20-1	many	TRBJ2-3	.	TGCAGTGCCGAAAAACCGGGGGGCCTAGATACGCAGTATTTT	CSAEKPGGLDTQYF
TRBV5-1	many	TRBJ1-1	TRBD1	TGCGCCAGCAGCATAACCTGGACAGGGGGCACTGAAGCTTTCTTT	CASSITWTGGTEAFF
TRBV3-1	many	TRBJ1-5	.	TGTGCCAGCAGCCCGTCACAGGGAATAAGCAATCAGCCCCAGCATTTT	CASSPSQGISNQPQHF
TRBV18	few	TRBJ1-1	.	TGTGCCAGCTCACCATGGGTGAACACTGAAGCTTTCTTT	CASSPWVNTEAFF
TRBV20-1	many	TRBJ1-1	.	TGCAGTGCTAGAGATTTCCAAGCCACATACACTGAAGCTTTCTTT	CSARDFQATYTEAFF
TRBV28	many	TRBJ2-7	.	TGTGCCAGCAGTTTATGGGGGAAGGGCGAGCAGTACTTC	CASSLWGKGEQYF
TRBV28	many	TRBJ2-7	.	TGTGCCAGCGGGGGGCAATCCTACGAGCAGTACTTC	CASGGQSYEQYF
TRBV20-1	many	TRBJ2-5	TRBD2	TGCAGTGCTGGGCGAGGGATGGCGGGGGGCGGTGAGACCCAGTACTTC	CSAGRGMAGGGETQYF
TRBV10-3	.	TRBJ2-4	TRBD2	TGTGCCATCTCCCCGGGACTAGCGGGATCCTTAGCCAAAAACATTCAGTACTTC	CAISPGLAGSLAKNIQYF
TRBV12-3/TRBV12-4	many	TRBJ2-2	.	TGTGCCAGCCTTCCGGGGGCCGGGGAGCTGTTTTTT	CASLPGAGELFF
TRBV10-3	once	TRBJ2-3	.	TGTGCCATCAGTGTTCGGACAGGCACAGATACGCAGTATTTT	CAISVRTGTDTQYF
TRBV20-1	many	TRBJ2-1	TRBD2	TGCAGTGCTAGCGGGACTAGCGGGGGACGGTACAATGAGCAGTTCTTC	CSASGTSGGRYNEQFF
TRBV5-1	many	TRBJ2-7	TRBD2	TGCGCCAGCAGCCGCGGGACTAGCGGGGTTATTATCGACGAGCAGTACTTC	CASSRGTSGVIIDEQYF
TRBV6-5	many	TRBJ2-7	.	TGTGCCAGCAGACTTGGACAGAGGCACGAGCAGTACTTC	CASRLGQRHEQYF
TRBV10-3	many	TRBJ2-7	TRBD2	TGTGCCAGCTGGTGGCTAGCGGGGGTCTACGAGCAGTACTTC	CASWWLAGVYEQYF
TRBV20-1	many	TRBJ2-7	TRBD1	TGCAGTGCCACCCAGGACAGGGCCTACGAGCAGTACTTC	CSATQDRAYEQYF
TRBV18	many	TRBJ1-4	.	TGTGCCAGCTCACCGGGACGGACTGCAACTAATGAAAAACTGTTTTTT	CASSPGRTATNEKLFF
TRBV20-1	few	TRBJ2-3	.	TGCAGTGCTATGCAGGGGGGAGACACAGATACGCAGTATTTT	CSAMQGGDTDTQYF
TRBV6-5	many	TRBJ1-1	TRBD1	TGTGCCAGCAGTCGAGGGACAGGGAGGAGCACTGAAGCTTTCTTT	CASSRGTGRSTEAFF
TRBV7-2	many	TRBJ1-5	.	TGTGCCAGCAGCTTCGGGGAACAGCCCCAGCATTTT	CASSFGEQPQHF
TRBV7-9	many	TRBJ2-7	.	TGTGCCAGCAGCTTTCCTAGGAGAGACAGGATTTCCTACGAGCAGTACTTC	CASSFPRRDRISYEQYF